The sequence of this T cell receptor beta chain was determined in a study of Ad26.COV2.S vaccination and SARS-CoV-2 variants. Across the study: Donor joined the COV1001 Ad26.COV2.S trial arm.

As for treatment: some 19 received Ad26.COV2.S at low or high dose, single or two shots; several received placebo; per-sample allocation not given. Samples came from day 63 after the first vaccine or placebo injection. The germline V gene has CDR1 SGHNT and CDR2 YYREEE (reference sequence). The CDR3 is 14 amino acids. V dropped 2 bases and J dropped 5 bases, with 11 bases sitting between them. Here immunoSEQ multiplex PCR was the method, and the copy in TCRdb shows in-frame clones only, minus some. The sample has hundreds of thousands of clones; around 86% are singletons. The chain recombines TRBV5-4 with TRBJ1-5; D unresolved. This specimen was peripheral blood, taken in a trial of Ad26.COV2.S vaccine versus placebo. This clonotype was obtained from a person aged 18-60 years who received the Ad26.COV2.S COVID-19 vaccine or a placebo. Here the CDR3 reads CASSFGPGDQPQHF. The CDR3, as DNA: TGTGCCAGCAGCTTCGGGCCCGGGGATCAGCCCCAGCATTTT.